These 11 T cell receptor beta chains were sequenced from one sample in a study of blood T cell repertoires in COVID-19. Libraries were prepared by immunoSEQ multiplex PCR; TCRdb keeps only in-frame clonotypes and omits some of them. The sample carries about 170,000 clones, around 81% recorded once. Input material: peripheral blood. The receptors here all came from a woman of 80 years or more with COVID-19, enrolled during active disease.

Notes on this clone: Other DNA sequences in the same sample also yield this CDR3. V and J are TRBV5-1 and TRBJ1-2; D ambiguous. Germline CDR1 SGHRS, CDR2 YFSETQ. With 0 bases removed from V and 0 bases from J, the gap between germline ends came to 6 bases. CDR3 length: 14 amino acids. The CDR3 coding sequence is TGCGCCAGCAGCTTGGAGACACCTAACTATGGCTACACCTTC. This translates into CASSLETPNYGYTF. Variable domain in full (rest from reference TRBV5-1 and TRBJ1-2): KAGVTQTPRYLIKTRGQQVTLSCSPISGHRSVSWYQQTPGQGLQFLFEYFSETQRNKGNFPGRFSGRQFSNSRSEMNVSTLELGDSALYLCASSLETPNYGYTFGSGTRLTVV.

The V and J genes are TRBV3-1 (or the pseudogene TRBV3-2) and TRBJ1-1; the match to TRBD1 covers 11 bases. Germline lookup yields CDR1 LGHDT and CDR2 YNNKEL (reference sequence). The CDR3 has 18 amino acids. Unmatched junction bases numbered 12, after V lost 0 bases and J lost 6 bases. This chain's CDR3 is CASSQDPRGQGGRAEAFF. In DNA form, the CDR3 reads TGTGCCAGCAGCCAAGATCCCCGGGGACAGGGGGGTCGCGCTGAAGCTTTCTTT.

Of note for this clone: The same CDR3 also results from other DNA sequences found in this sample. V usage is TRBV5-1 and J usage is TRBJ2-5, with 7 bases aligning to TRBD1. The V and J ends lost 1 base and 5 bases, in that order; junction bases with no gene match: 5. The CDR3 spans 14 residues. The germline V gene has CDR1 SGHRS and CDR2 YFSETQ. The CDR3 DNA sequence: TGCGCCAGCAGCTTGTTAGGGGGCGGGGAGACCCAGTACTTC. It codes for CASSLLGGGETQYF.

The chain carries TRBV5-1 and TRBJ1-4; 10 bases are shared with TRBD1. The CDR3 consists of 15 residues. V was clipped by 3 bases and J by 6 bases; unmatched bases: 5. Per the germline V gene, CDR1 is SGHRS and CDR2 is YFSETQ. The CDR3 DNA is TGCGCCAGCAGCTGGGACAGGGGTCCGGATGAAAAACTGTTTTTT. It is translated as CASSWDRGPDEKLFF.

The chain employs TRBV5-4 and TRBJ1-4, with 8 bases aligning to TRBD1. The V gene's germline CDR1 is SGHNT and CDR2 YYREEE (reference sequence). The CDR3 has 12 amino acids. Losses at the gene ends were 4 bases for V and 8 bases for J; bases not matched to a gene: 1. The DNA of the CDR3 is TGTGCCAGCAGCGGGACAGGAGAAAAACTGTTTTTT. Translation gives CASSGTGEKLFF.

The rearrangement links TRBV18 to TRBJ1-1, with D unclear. The CDR3 extends over 13 amino acids. Germline values: CDR1 KGHSH, CDR2 LQKENI. Trimming pared 6 bases from V and 1 base from J, leaving 9 bases between. The CDR3, as DNA: TGTGCCAGCTCGGCCAGACAGAACACTGAAGCTTTCTTT. This sequence encodes CASSARQNTEAFF.

The chain recombines TRBV18 with TRBJ2-7, with TRBD1 matching 7 bases. CDR1 KGHSH and CDR2 LQKENI come from the germline V gene. The CDR3 contains 14 residues. V shed 3 bases, J shed 3 bases, and the junction held 5 bases outside the gene matches. The CDR3 is CASSPYRGVYEQYF. Here the CDR3 DNA reads TGTGCCAGCTCACCTTACAGGGGTGTCTACGAGCAGTACTTC.

The chain couples TRBV5-1 to TRBJ2-5, with 8 positions matching TRBD2. CDR1 and CDR2 (germline): SGHRS, YFSETQ. The CDR3 is 16 residues long. The V and J ends lost 0 bases and 4 bases, in that order; junction bases with no gene match: 8. This chain's CDR3 is CASSLDSLAGRETQYF. CDR3 DNA sequence: TGCGCCAGCAGCTTGGATTCGCTAGCGGGTAGAGAGACCCAGTACTTC.

The chain employs TRBV7-2 and TRBJ1-5; possibly TRBD1 for D (5 bases). This CDR3 spans 15 amino acids. Germline CDR1 reads SGHTA; CDR2 reads FQGNSA. Between the trimmed V and J ends, which lost 3 bases and 4 bases, there was a span of 13 bases. CDR3 sequence (DNA): TGTGCCAGCAGCTTGGCCCCGACAGCTAATCAGCCCCAGCATTTT. It is translated as CASSLAPTANQPQHF.

The chain combines TRBV11-3 with TRBJ2-1, with D possibly TRBD2 on 5 matching bases. The V and J ends lost 5 bases and 7 bases respectively, with 12 bases between them. The CDR3 is 13 residues long. The V gene's germline CDR1 is SGHNT and CDR2 YENEEA. CDR3 region: CASSAGWENEQFF. CDR3 DNA sequence: TGTGCCAGCAGCGCCGGATGGGAGAATGAGCAGTTCTTC.

The CDR3 sequence: CASRGAVSTDTQYF. The CDR3 nucleotides read TGTGCCAGCAGGGGGGCGGTGAGCACAGATACGCAGTATTTT. The chain has TRBV2 and TRBJ2-3, with D perhaps matching TRBD1 (6 bases). This CDR3 is built from 14 residues. Germline CDR1 is SNHLY and CDR2 is FYNNEI. V was trimmed by 6 bases and J by 0 bases, leaving 10 bases between them. The whole variable domain, remainder taken from reference TRBV2 and TRBJ2-3, is EPEVTQTPSHQVTQMGQEVILRCVPISNHLYFYWYRQILGQKVEFLVSFYNNEISEKSEIFDDQFSVERPDGSNFTLKIRSTKLEDSAMYFCASRGAVSTDTQYFGPGTRLTVL.